This section outlines one TCR beta chain sequence together with its context. Through a sample-barcoded 5' primer and a J-beta primer mix, a second PCR was run for roughly 6 to 12 cycles. MiXCR, run by TCRdb on the 5' RACE reads, gives a single entry per CDR3 protein. Of some 1.4 million distinct CDR3 sequences listed, 42% are singletons. The data are from a study of blood T cells in healthy people across ages. Germline V CDR1 and CDR2: MGHRA, YSYEKL. The CDR3 extends over 14 amino acids. Trimming shortened V by 3 bases and J by 4 bases, and 10 bases separated the two germline ends. The TCR comes from a woman under 30 in good health. The sequenced sample consisted of blood. The V gene is TRBV4-1, the J gene TRBJ1-5; no definite D call. The DNA of the CDR3 is TGCGCCAGCAGCCACGTTGACATAAATCAGCCCCAGCATTTT. It codes for CASSHVDINQPQHF.